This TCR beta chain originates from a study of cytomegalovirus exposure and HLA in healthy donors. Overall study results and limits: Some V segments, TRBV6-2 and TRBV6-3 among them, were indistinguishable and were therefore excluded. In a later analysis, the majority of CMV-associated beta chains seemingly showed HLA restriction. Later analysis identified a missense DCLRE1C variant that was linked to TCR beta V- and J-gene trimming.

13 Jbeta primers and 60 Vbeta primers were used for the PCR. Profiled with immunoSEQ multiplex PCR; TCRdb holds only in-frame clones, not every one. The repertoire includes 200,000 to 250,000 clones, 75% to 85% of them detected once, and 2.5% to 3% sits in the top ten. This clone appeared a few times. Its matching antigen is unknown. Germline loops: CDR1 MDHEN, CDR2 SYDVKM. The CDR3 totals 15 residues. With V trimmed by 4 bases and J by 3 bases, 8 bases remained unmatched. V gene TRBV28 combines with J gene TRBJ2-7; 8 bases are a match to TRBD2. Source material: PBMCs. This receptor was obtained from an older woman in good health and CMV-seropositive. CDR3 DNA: TGTGCCAGCAGTTCCGGGGGGGGCGCTAACTACGAGCAGTACTTC. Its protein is CASSSGGGANYEQYF.